The clone carrying this TCR beta chain was recorded a few times. Antigen unknown. V was pared by 3 bases and J by 2 bases, with 6 bases of the junction left unmatched. The CDR3 extends over 15 amino acids. In germline, CDR1 is DFQATT, CDR2 SNEGSKA (reference sequence). The TCRbeta library incorporated unique molecular identifiers. TCRdb ran MiXCR on the PCR reads and lists one entry per CDR3 protein. The sample lists 450,000 to 600,000 distinct CDR3 sequences; 13% were seen once. The record originates from a study of T-cell reconstitution after alpha-beta-depleted transplantation in children. General observations from the study: At the one-year point after transplant, T-cell counts and TCRbeta diversity were found to come mostly from T cells that had been newly produced. For some patients, TCRbeta diversity was high at day 60 because of recipient T cells and thymic progenitors that survived. Reportedly, only several hundred clones from non-depleted graft cells drove alpha-beta T-cell counts at about two months.

The V gene is TRBV20-1, the J gene TRBJ2-3; 9 bases fit TRBD2. This receptor was obtained from a male patient between 5 and 17 years old who had a stem cell transplant for acute myeloid leukemia, so the T cells may come from the graft donor. The source was PBMCs, mostly from graft donor cells, collected 360 days after TCRalphabeta/CD19-depleted stem cell transplant. Written as DNA, the CDR3 is TGCAGTGCTAGCGGTCTAGCGGGACCCACAGATACGCAGTATTTT. It yields the protein CSASGLAGPTDTQYF.